The following is a TCR beta chain sequence with its context. Conversion of TCR transcripts into cDNA relied on 5'RACE template switching, which added a universal primer site and UMIs. One entry per CDR3 protein results from TCRdb running MiXCR on the 5' RACE reads. Among hundreds of thousands of distinct CDR3 sequences listed, about 13% were seen once. The CDR3 has 12 amino acids. Looked up from germline, CDR1 is MNHEY and CDR2 is SVGEGT. Trimming shortened V by 7 bases and J by 4 bases, and 10 bases separated the two germline ends. The sample comes from a study of T cells after yellow fever vaccination.

This specimen consisted of PBMCs, obtained on the day of the yellow fever booster vaccination. This clonotype was obtained from a man younger than 40 who received the YFV17D yellow fever vaccine. V is TRBV6-2 or TRBV6-3 and J is TRBJ1-2; D gene uncertain. CDR3 protein: CASTIGAYGYTF. Written as DNA, the CDR3 is TGTGCCAGCACCATCGGAGCCTATGGCTACACCTTC.